The entry that follows covers one T cell receptor beta chain sequence. The antigen is not known. This entry belongs to a study of cytomegalovirus exposure and HLA in healthy donors. Study-level points and caveats: Cytomegalovirus association was listed for about 180 TCR beta chains.

Only in-frame clones appear in the TCRdb table, and some are missing; sequencing was by immunoSEQ multiplex PCR. The data contain 80,000 to 90,000 clones, around 96% of them seen just once; the ten biggest clones take up roughly 0.82%. This CDR3 comprises 17 residues. The V gene end was trimmed by 4 bases and the J gene end by 7 bases; junction bases not matched to a gene: 15. CDR1 is LGHNT and CDR2 is FRNRAP in the germline V gene. The sequence was obtained from a man aged 18 to 30 in good health and CMV-seronegative. Specimen: PBMCs. The V call is TRBV12-5, the J call TRBJ1-1, with 10 bases that match TRBD1. This chain's CDR3 is CASGSAWAGTGDIEAFF. Here the CDR3 DNA reads TGTGCTAGTGGTTCCGCCTGGGCTGGGACAGGGGATATTGAAGCTTTCTTT.